The 19 T cell receptor beta chains below were found in one sample sequenced in a study of cytomegalovirus exposure and HLA in healthy donors. The PCR ran on 60 Vbeta and 13 Jbeta primers. Repertoires were generated with immunoSEQ multiplex PCR, while TCRdb's copy carries only in-frame clones and drops some. The sample shows approximately 89,000 clones, 75% to 80% of them seen only once. The material sequenced was PBMCs. The source is a man under 40 in good health and CMV-seronegative.

The chain joins TRBV5-1 to TRBJ2-3, with TRBD1 matching 11 bases. With 0 bases clipped from V and 5 bases from J, the junction kept 5 bases outside the gene matches. The CDR3 consists of 16 residues. The germline V gene has CDR1 SGHRS and CDR2 YFSETQ. The CDR3 here is CASSLVGTGGGDTQYF. CDR3 DNA: TGCGCCAGCAGCTTGGTGGGGACAGGGGGTGGAGATACGCAGTATTTT.

The chain joins TRBV6-5 to TRBJ1-1; D is unresolved. The CDR3 is made up of 14 amino acids. V was pared by 6 bases and J by 0 bases, with 11 bases between. Germline loops: CDR1 MNHEY, CDR2 SVGAGI. Here the CDR3 reads CASSHTGLNTEAFF. CDR3 nucleotide sequence: TGTGCCAGCAGCCACACGGGGTTGAACACTGAAGCTTTCTTT.

The chain joins TRBV5-4 to TRBJ1-2; a weak D match, TRBD1 (6 bases). CDR3 length: 14 residues. The V gene lost 2 bases and the J gene lost 5 bases, with 13 bases spanning the gap. Germline-derived CDR1 and CDR2 are SGHNT and YYREEE (reference sequence). CDR3 sequence reads: CASSFRGQLYGYTF. The CDR3 DNA sequence: TGTGCCAGCAGCTTTCGTGGACAGCTTTATGGCTACACCTTC.

V is TRBV10-3 and J is TRBJ2-3; 7 positions agree with TRBD1. Germline V CDR1 and CDR2: ENHRY, SYGVKD. V shed 6 bases and J 4 bases; nucleotides not matched to a gene: 10. This CDR3 is 15 amino acids long. DNA for the CDR3: TGTGCCATCAGACCCGGGACAGATGTCGCAGATACGCAGTATTTT. Translated: CAIRPGTDVADTQYF.

This clone was seen a few times. This chain links TRBV30 with TRBJ1-1; TRBD1 aligns across 9 bases. The CDR3 extends over 15 amino acids. Unmatched junction bases numbered 14, after V lost 6 bases and J lost 6 bases. CDR1 is GTSNPN and CDR2 is SVGIG in the germline V gene (reference sequence). CDR3 protein: CACGGQGSRIPEAFF. CDR3 DNA sequence: TGTGCCTGCGGAGGACAGGGGAGTAGGATTCCTGAAGCTTTCTTT.

This clone was seen just once. V usage is TRBV6-1 and J usage is TRBJ2-3, with D possibly TRBD2 on 6 matching bases. Germline CDR1 and CDR2: MNHNS and SASEGT. Deletions cut 6 bases from V and 3 bases from J, with 16 bases between. The CDR3 loop spans 15 amino acids. Here the CDR3 DNA reads TGTGCCAGCAGCCGTACGGAGGGTGTGACAGATACGCAGTATTTT. Residues: CASSRTEGVTDTQYF.

This clone was observed once. The chain employs TRBV5-6 and TRBJ2-7, with D hard to call. Per germline, CDR1 SGHDT and CDR2 YYEEEE. The germline V and J ends were trimmed by 1 base and 0 bases, with 17 bases remaining between them. This CDR3 has 17 amino acids. CDR3 in amino acids: CASSLYVGRLFSYEQYF. The CDR3 DNA reads as TGTGCCAGCAGCTTGTATGTGGGCCGCCTATTCTCCTACGAGCAGTACTTC.

This CDR3 is CAIGNGFQETQYF. Written as DNA, the CDR3 is TGTGCCATCGGCAACGGGTTCCAAGAGACCCAGTACTTC. This sequence joins TRBV10-3 and TRBJ2-5; D call uncertain. This CDR3 is built from 13 residues. Trimming removed 8 bases from V and 1 base from J, with 11 bases in between. The V gene's germline CDR1 is ENHRY and CDR2 SYGVKD.

CDR3 in DNA: TGTGCCAGCAGCCACCCAGGGCTCGCGAACACCGGGGAGCTGTTTTTT. It translates to CASSHPGLANTGELFF. The chain uses TRBV28 and TRBJ2-2; a possible D gene is TRBD1 (5 bases). Trimming shortened V by 6 bases and J by 0 bases, and 14 bases separated the two germline ends. Germline lookup yields CDR1 MDHEN and CDR2 SYDVKM. The CDR3 runs to 16 residues.

The chain uses TRBV5-4 and TRBJ2-2, with TRBD1 as a possible D gene (6 bases). The CDR3 loop spans 18 amino acids. CDR1 and CDR2 from the germline V gene are SGHNT and YYREEE (reference sequence). Trimming took 2 bases from V and 1 from J, leaving 18 bases between them. CDR3 residues: CASSLASRGHLNTGELFF. In nucleotides, the CDR3 is TGTGCCAGCAGCTTAGCCTCTCGGGGACATTTGAACACCGGGGAGCTGTTTTTT.

V is TRBV7-2 and J is TRBJ1-3; TRBD1 aligns across 11 bases. The CDR3 covers 18 residues. Trimming took 3 bases from V and 3 from J; bases not matched to a gene: 10. From germline, CDR1 is SGHTA and CDR2 FQGNSA. DNA for the CDR3: TGTGCCAGCAGCTTTACTTCCGGGACAGGGGGTTTTGGAAACACCATATATTTT. This sequence encodes CASSFTSGTGGFGNTIYF.

The chain recombines TRBV27 with TRBJ2-7; perhaps TRBD1 as D (5 bases). The CDR3 loop spans 13 amino acids. The germline V gene encodes CDR1 MNHEY and CDR2 SMNVEV (reference sequence). V gave up 8 bases and J gave up 4 bases, with 15 bases separating them. Here the CDR3 reads CASGKRSGYEQYF. CDR3 bases: TGTGCCAGCGGAAAGAGGTCAGGGTACGAGCAGTACTTC.

The genes are TRBV11-2 and TRBJ1-4; unclear D gene. V lost 7 bases and J 0 bases, leaving 15 bases between the germline ends. The CDR3 extends over 16 amino acids. CDR1 and CDR2 (germline): SGHAT, FQNNGV. Here the CDR3 DNA reads TGTGCCAGCACTGAAACTCTTGATGCAACTAATGAAAAACTGTTTTTT. As protein: CASTETLDATNEKLFF.

This chain connects TRBV11-2 to TRBJ2-1, with D perhaps TRBD1 (6 bases). Germline V gene sequence: CDR1 SGHAT, CDR2 FQNNGV. The germline V and J ends were trimmed by 6 bases and 10 bases, with 22 bases remaining between them. The CDR3 totals 15 residues. The CDR3 coding sequence is TGTGCCAGCAGACTAGGGGGAACGGCCGTAAGGGAGCAGTTCTTC. Amino acid sequence: CASRLGGTAVREQFF.

The rearrangement joins TRBV7-2 to TRBJ1-3; the match to TRBD1 covers 8 bases. V gave up 5 bases and J gave up 3 bases; unmatched junction bases: 15. The germline V gene has CDR1 SGHTA and CDR2 FQGNSA. The CDR3 is 18 residues long. In DNA form, the CDR3 reads TGTGCCAGCAGCCCCCGAGTGTGGGCTACAGGGGGTGGAAACACCATATATTTT. Its protein product is CASSPRVWATGGGNTIYF.

This chain joins TRBV29-1 and TRBJ1-5; D unresolved. V lost 0 bases, J lost 9 bases, and 9 bases lay in between. The CDR3 extends over 12 amino acids. Germline V gene data show CDR1 as SQVTM and CDR2 as ANQGSEA. Here the CDR3 DNA reads TGCAGCGTTGAAGATCCCGGGATGCCCCAGCATTTT. Translated, it gives CSVEDPGMPQHF.

The genes are TRBV5-1 and TRBJ2-2, with TRBD2 identical over 12 bases. The trim removed 8 bases at V and 6 bases at J, leaving 14 bases unmatched. CDR1 and CDR2 from the germline V gene are SGHRS and YFSETQ. This CDR3 has 17 amino acids. CDR3 loop: CASHQLAGGPDAGELFF. Written as DNA, the CDR3 is TGCGCCAGTCACCAACTAGCGGGAGGACCAGACGCCGGGGAGCTGTTTTTT.

V and J are TRBV5-1 and TRBJ2-7; D possibly corresponds to TRBD2 (5 bases). The germline CDR1 and CDR2 sequences are SGHRS and YFSETQ. V lost 3 bases to trimming and J lost 0 bases, with 13 bases between them. This CDR3 comprises 15 residues. The CDR3 loop reads CASSSSTGSSYEQYF. For the CDR3, the DNA is TGCGCCAGCAGCTCTTCGACGGGGAGCTCCTACGAGCAGTACTTC.

This clone was found once. The chain employs TRBV7-6 and TRBJ2-1, with D maybe TRBD2 (6 bases). This CDR3 comprises 14 residues. Per the germline V gene, CDR1 is SGHVS and CDR2 is FNYEAQ. V was pared by 5 bases and J by 6 bases, with 14 bases between. DNA for the CDR3: TGTGCCAGCAGCCCCAAGGGCGGGGCCAATGAGCAGTTCTTC. This gives the protein CASSPKGGANEQFF.